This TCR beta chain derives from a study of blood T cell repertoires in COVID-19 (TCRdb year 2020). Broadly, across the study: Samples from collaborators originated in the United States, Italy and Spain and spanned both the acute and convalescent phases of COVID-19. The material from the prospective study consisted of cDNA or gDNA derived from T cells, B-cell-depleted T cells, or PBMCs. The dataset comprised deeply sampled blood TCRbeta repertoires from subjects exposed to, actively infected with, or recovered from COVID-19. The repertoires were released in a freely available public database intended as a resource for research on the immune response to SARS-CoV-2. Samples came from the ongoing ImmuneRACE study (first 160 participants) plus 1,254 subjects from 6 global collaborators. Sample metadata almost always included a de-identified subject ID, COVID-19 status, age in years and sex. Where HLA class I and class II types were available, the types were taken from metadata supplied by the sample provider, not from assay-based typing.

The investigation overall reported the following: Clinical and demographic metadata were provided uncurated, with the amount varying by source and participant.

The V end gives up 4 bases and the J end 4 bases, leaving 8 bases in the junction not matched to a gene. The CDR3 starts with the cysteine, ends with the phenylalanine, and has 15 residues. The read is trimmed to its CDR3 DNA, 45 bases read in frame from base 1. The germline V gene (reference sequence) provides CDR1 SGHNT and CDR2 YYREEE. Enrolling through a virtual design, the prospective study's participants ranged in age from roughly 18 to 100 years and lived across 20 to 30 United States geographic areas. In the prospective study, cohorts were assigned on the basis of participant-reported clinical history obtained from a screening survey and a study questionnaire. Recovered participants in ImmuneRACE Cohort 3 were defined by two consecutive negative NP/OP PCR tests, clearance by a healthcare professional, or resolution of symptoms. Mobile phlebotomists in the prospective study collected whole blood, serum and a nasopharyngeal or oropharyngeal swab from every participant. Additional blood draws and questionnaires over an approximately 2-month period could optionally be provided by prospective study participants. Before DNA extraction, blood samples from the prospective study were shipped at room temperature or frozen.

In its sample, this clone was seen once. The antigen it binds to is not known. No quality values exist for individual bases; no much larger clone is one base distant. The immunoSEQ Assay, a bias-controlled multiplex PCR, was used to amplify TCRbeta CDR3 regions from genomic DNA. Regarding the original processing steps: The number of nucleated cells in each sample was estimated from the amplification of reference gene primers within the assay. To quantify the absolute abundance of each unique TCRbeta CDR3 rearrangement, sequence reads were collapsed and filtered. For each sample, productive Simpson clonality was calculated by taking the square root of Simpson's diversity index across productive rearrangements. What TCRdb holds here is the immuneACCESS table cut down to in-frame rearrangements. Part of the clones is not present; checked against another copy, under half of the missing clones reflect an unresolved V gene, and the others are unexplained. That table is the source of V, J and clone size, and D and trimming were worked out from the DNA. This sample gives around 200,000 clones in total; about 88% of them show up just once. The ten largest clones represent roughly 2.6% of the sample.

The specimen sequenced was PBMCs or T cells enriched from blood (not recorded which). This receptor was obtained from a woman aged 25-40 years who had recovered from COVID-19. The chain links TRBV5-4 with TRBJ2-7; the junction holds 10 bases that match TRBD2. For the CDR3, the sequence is CASSTGTSELYEQYF. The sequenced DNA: TGTGCCAGCAGCACCGGGACTAGCGAACTATACGAGCAGTACTTC.